This TCR beta chain was found in a study of blood T cell repertoires in COVID-19. How the authors handled the data: Estimation of nucleated cell counts relied on the amplification of reference gene primers. Assay used: immunoSEQ multiplex PCR; TCRdb lists only in-frame clones, some missing. V and J calls plus clone size are reproduced from that table; the DNA served to infer D and trimming. This table holds some 150,000 clones, 80% to 90% found once. The CDR3 runs 14 residues. Germline lookup yields CDR1 MNHEY and CDR2 SVGAGI. Between the trimmed V and J ends, which lost 10 bases and 0 bases, there was a span of 15 bases.

The sequencing sample was made of peripheral blood. This rearrangement joins TRBV6-5 to TRBJ1-1; D remains ambiguous. The source of this sequence is a woman in her forties or fifties in a cohort sampled during active or convalescent COVID-19. The CDR3 loop is CATLAGSLNTEAFF. DNA for the CDR3: TGTGCCACCTTGGCGGGGTCTTTGAACACTGAAGCTTTCTTT.